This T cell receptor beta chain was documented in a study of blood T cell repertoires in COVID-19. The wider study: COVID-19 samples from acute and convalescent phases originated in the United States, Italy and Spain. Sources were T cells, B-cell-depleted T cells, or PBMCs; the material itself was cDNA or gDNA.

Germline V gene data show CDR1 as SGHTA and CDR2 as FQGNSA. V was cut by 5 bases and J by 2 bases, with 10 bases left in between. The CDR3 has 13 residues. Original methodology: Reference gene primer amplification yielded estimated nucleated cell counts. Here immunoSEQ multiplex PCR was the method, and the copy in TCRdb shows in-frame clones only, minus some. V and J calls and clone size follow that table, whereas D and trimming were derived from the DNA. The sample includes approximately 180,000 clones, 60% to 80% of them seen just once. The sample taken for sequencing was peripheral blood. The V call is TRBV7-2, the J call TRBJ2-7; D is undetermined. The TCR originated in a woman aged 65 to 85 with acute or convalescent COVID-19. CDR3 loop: CASSAAVAYEQYF. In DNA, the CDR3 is TGTGCCAGCAGCGCGGCAGTCGCCTACGAGCAGTACTTC.